This entry lists 9 T cell receptor beta chains sequenced from one sample in a study of OX40 agonist ivuxolimab in advanced cancers. The protocol used for the library was the immunoSEQ multiplex PCR assay. Sourced from immuneACCESS, this table was stored by TCRdb with only in-frame sequences that have V and J called. A share of the clones is absent; for the studies checked, an unresolved V gene accounts for under half, and the remainder has no known explanation. For this sample there are about 41,000 clones; around four fifths appear just once. About 2.7% of the sample comes from the top ten. Sequencing used CD4+ or CD8+ T cells sorted from blood, obtained in a trial of the OX40 agonist ivuxolimab. The receptors were sampled from an adult with an advanced solid tumor such as melanoma, head and neck, liver or kidney cancer.

The chain links TRBV5-8 to TRBJ2-1; 7 bases align to TRBD1. With 0 bases clipped from V and 3 bases from J, the junction kept 15 bases outside the gene matches. The CDR3 has 19 amino acids. CDR1 is SGHTS and CDR2 is YDEGEE in the germline V gene. The CDR3 is CASSLGAGRGKGGYNEQFF. CDR3 sequence (DNA): TGTGCCAGCAGCTTGGGTGCGGGCAGGGGGAAAGGGGGCTACAATGAGCAGTTCTTC.

CDR3 region: CASSAPTSDYNEQFF. As DNA, the CDR3 is TGTGCCAGCAGCGCCCCGACTAGCGACTACAATGAGCAGTTCTTC. This chain connects TRBV6-5 to TRBJ2-1, with 8 bases identical to TRBD2. With 6 bases clipped from V and 3 bases from J, the junction kept 7 bases outside the gene matches. The CDR3 is made up of 15 amino acids. Germline CDR1 and CDR2: MNHEY and SVGAGI.

The chain has TRBV4-2 and TRBJ2-7; 12 bases are shared with TRBD1. Per germline, CDR1 LGHNA and CDR2 YNFKEQ. Germline trimming cut 3 bases from V and 7 bases from J; bases unmatched to any gene: 10. This CDR3 comprises 16 residues. The CDR3 region is CASSQEPGQGAGEQYF. The CDR3 region has the DNA TGTGCCAGCAGCCAGGAACCGGGACAGGGGGCGGGTGAGCAGTACTTC.

The rearrangement joins TRBV28 to TRBJ2-7; D not certain. The germline gives CDR1 MDHEN, CDR2 SYDVKM. This CDR3 is 14 amino acids long. Trimming took off 1 base at V and 4 bases at J, with 11 bases between the two ends. The CDR3 DNA reads as TGTGCCAGCAGTTTATTCCAGGTTTGGTACGAGCAGTACTTC. Its protein product is CASSLFQVWYEQYF.

The chain uses TRBV30 and TRBJ2-7; a possible D gene is TRBD1 (6 bases). The CDR3 extends over 12 amino acids. V was trimmed by 5 bases and J by 2 bases, leaving 10 bases between them. Germline CDR1 is GTSNPN and CDR2 is SVGIG (reference sequence). The CDR3 loop is CAWGGQAYEQYF. The CDR3 DNA reads as TGTGCCTGGGGGGGCCAGGCCTACGAGCAGTACTTC.

The chain joins TRBV27 to TRBJ2-3, with 7 bases lining up with TRBD2. CDR1 is MNHEY, CDR2 SMNVEV, per germline (reference sequence). This CDR3 comprises 17 residues. Trimming cost V 4 bases and J 7 bases; bases outside gene matches: 17. For the CDR3, the DNA is TGTGCCAGCAGTTCCCCGGCAGCGGGAAGGGCGACGTATACGCAGTATTTT. Its protein product is CASSSPAAGRATYTQYF.

The rearrangement links TRBV11-3 to TRBJ2-1, with D possibly being TRBD2 (5 bases). Germline loops: CDR1 SGHNT, CDR2 YENEEA. Deletions cut 5 bases from V and 9 bases from J, with 14 bases between. CDR3 size: 13 residues. CDR3 DNA sequence: TGTGCCAGCAGCCCCCCTAGCAAGGGTGAGCAGTTCTTC. This sequence encodes CASSPPSKGEQFF. The full variable domain, completed using reference TRBV11-3 and TRBJ2-1, is EAGVVQSPRYKIIEKKQPVAFWCNPISGHNTLYWYLQNLGQGPELLIRYENEEAVDDSQLPKDRFSAERLKGVDSTLKIQPAELGDSAVYLCASSPPSKGEQFFGPGTRLTVL.

This clone was detected a few times. This rearrangement joins TRBV7-2 to TRBJ2-3; possibly TRBD1 or TRBD2 for D (5 bases each). CDR3 length: 12 amino acids. The germline gives CDR1 SGHTA, CDR2 FQGNSA. V lost 4 bases and J lost 11, with 13 bases in between. The CDR3 protein is CASSSGRGEQYF. The DNA for the CDR3 is TGTGCCAGCAGCTCCGGTCGAGGGGAGCAGTATTTT. Variable domain in full (rest from reference TRBV7-2 and TRBJ2-3): GAGVSQSPSNKVTEKGKDVELRCDPISGHTALYWYRQSLGQGLEFLIYFQGNSAPDKSGLPSDRFSAERTGGSVSTLTIQRTQQEDSAVYLCASSSGRGEQYFGPGTRLTVL.

A few counts support this clone. The chain uses TRBV2 and TRBJ1-5; possible D gene TRBD1, 5 bases. Trimming removed 1 base from V and 3 bases from J, with 7 bases in between. The CDR3 has 14 amino acids. The V gene's germline CDR1 is SNHLY and CDR2 FYNNEI. The CDR3 DNA is TGTGCCAGCAGTGAAGAACAGGTCAATCAGCCCCAGCATTTT. Translating gives CASSEEQVNQPQHF. The variable domain in full, with the rest retrieved from reference TRBV2 and TRBJ1-5, is EPEVTQTPSHQVTQMGQEVILRCVPISNHLYFYWYRQILGQKVEFLVSFYNNEISEKSEIFDDQFSVERPDGSNFTLKIRSTKLEDSAMYFCASSEEQVNQPQHFGDGTRLSIL.